The present entry profiles one T cell receptor beta chain with its context. Repertoires were generated with immunoSEQ multiplex PCR, while TCRdb's copy carries only in-frame clones and drops some. The repertoire includes under 300,000 clones, around 89% of them detected once, and over 3.5% sits in the top ten. This sample stems from a study of blood T cell repertoires in COVID-19. Study-level background: Sources were T cells, B-cell-depleted T cells, or PBMCs; the material itself was cDNA or gDNA.

The TCR sequence derives from a woman aged 40 to 50 with acute or convalescent COVID-19. Source material: peripheral blood.

CDR3 loop: CASSHGTSYEQYV. The CDR3 DNA follows: TGTGCCAGCAGCCATGGGACTAGCTATGAGCAGTACGTC. The V and J genes are TRBV11-2 and TRBJ2-7; 9 bases match TRBD2. CDR3 length: 13 residues. The V and J ends lost 5 bases and 7 bases, in that order; junction bases with no gene match: 6. CDR1 and CDR2 (germline): SGHAT, FQNNGV.